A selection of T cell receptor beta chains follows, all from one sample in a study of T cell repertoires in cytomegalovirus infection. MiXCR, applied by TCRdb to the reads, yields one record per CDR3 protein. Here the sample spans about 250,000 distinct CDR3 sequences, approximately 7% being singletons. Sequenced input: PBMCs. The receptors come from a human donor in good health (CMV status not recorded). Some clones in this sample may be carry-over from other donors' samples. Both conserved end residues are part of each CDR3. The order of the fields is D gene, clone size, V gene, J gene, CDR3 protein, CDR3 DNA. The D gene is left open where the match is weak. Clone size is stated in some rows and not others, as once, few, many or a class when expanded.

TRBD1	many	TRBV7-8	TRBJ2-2	CASSPLDRGHGELFF	TGTGCCAGCAGCCCCCTAGACAGGGGGCACGGGGAGCTGTTTTTT
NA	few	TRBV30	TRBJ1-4	CAWSGARANEKLFF	TGTGCCTGGAGTGGAGCTCGGGCTAATGAAAAACTGTTTTTT
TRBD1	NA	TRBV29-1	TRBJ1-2	CSVRDRGNYGYTF	TGCAGCGTACGGGACAGGGGGAACTATGGCTACACCTTC
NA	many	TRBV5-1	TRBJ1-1	CASSLEGGGVTEAFF	TGCGCCAGCAGCTTGGAGGGGGGAGGGGTCACTGAAGCTTTCTTT
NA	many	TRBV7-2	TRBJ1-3	CASSLDGGTSGNTIYF	TGTGCCAGCAGCTTAGACGGGGGGACCTCTGGAAACACCATATATTTT
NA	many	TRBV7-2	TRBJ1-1	CASSDPGRAEAFF	TGTGCCAGCAGCGACCCGGGACGTGCTGAAGCTTTCTTT
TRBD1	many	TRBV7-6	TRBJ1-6	CASSRTGDSPLHF	TGTGCCAGCAGCAGGACAGGGGATTCACCCCTCCACTTT
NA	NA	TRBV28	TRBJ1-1	CASSTLRGRNTEAFF	TGTGCCAGCAGCACTCTTAGGGGGAGGAACACTGAAGCTTTCTTT
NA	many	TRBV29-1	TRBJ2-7	CSVGEGSLYEQYF	TGCAGCGTTGGCGAGGGGTCGCTCTACGAGCAGTACTTC
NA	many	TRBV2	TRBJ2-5	CASSFGDVETQYF	TGTGCCAGCAGTTTCGGGGACGTGGAGACCCAGTACTTC
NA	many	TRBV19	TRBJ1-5	CASSTVHHQPQHF	TGTGCCAGTAGTACAGTACATCATCAGCCCCAGCATTTT
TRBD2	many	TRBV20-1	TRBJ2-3	CSARPPGGGAVDTQYF	TGCAGTGCTAGACCTCCCGGCGGGGGGGCGGTAGATACGCAGTATTTT
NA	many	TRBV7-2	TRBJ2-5	CASSLELLRTQYF	TGTGCCAGCAGCTTAGAACTCCTTAGGACCCAGTACTTC
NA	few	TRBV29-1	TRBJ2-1	CSVVRAGTPYNEQFF	TGCAGCGTTGTCCGGGCAGGGACCCCTTACAATGAGCAGTTCTTC
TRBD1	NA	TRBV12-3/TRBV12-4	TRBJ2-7	CASSDRDRSYEQYF	TGTGCCAGCAGTGACCGGGACAGATCCTACGAGCAGTACTTC
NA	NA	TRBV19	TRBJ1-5	CASKGEGNQPQHF	TGTGCCAGTAAAGGGGAAGGCAATCAGCCCCAGCATTTT
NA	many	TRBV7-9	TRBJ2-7	CASSLDRRGGSQYF	TGTGCCAGCAGCTTAGACAGGAGAGGGGGTTCACAGTACTTC
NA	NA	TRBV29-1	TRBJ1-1	CSARDANTEAFF	TGCAGCGCCAGAGATGCAAACACTGAAGCTTTCTTT
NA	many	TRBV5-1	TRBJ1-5	CASSADPNQPQHF	TGCGCCAGCAGCGCTGACCCCAATCAGCCCCAGCATTTT
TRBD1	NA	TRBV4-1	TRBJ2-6	CASSQRDTGVSSGANVLTF	TGCGCCAGCAGCCAGCGAGATACAGGGGTTAGCTCTGGGGCCAACGTCCTGACTTTC
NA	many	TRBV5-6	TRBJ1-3	CASSPTRISGNTIYF	TGTGCCAGCAGCCCGACACGGATCTCTGGAAACACCATATATTTT
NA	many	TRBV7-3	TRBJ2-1	CASSLMGARSNEQFF	TGTGCCAGCAGCTTAATGGGGGCTCGGAGCAATGAGCAGTTCTTC
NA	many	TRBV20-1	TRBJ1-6	CSATRGFNSPLHF	TGCAGTGCGACGAGGGGGTTTAATTCACCCCTCCACTTT
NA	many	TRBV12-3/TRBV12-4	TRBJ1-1	CASSLTRTNTEAFF	TGTGCCAGCAGTTTAACCCGGACTAACACTGAAGCTTTCTTT
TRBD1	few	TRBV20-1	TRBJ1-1	CSARDVGQGAKGAFF	TGCAGTGCTAGAGATGTGGGACAGGGGGCTAAGGGAGCTTTCTTT
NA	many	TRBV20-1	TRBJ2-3	CSAPAREVSTDTQYF	TGCAGTGCCCCTGCACGGGAAGTTAGCACAGATACGCAGTATTTT
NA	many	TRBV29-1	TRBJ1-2	CSVGSPYGYTF	TGCAGCGTTGGCAGCCCCTATGGCTACACCTTC
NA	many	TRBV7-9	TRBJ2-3	CASSFGADSTDTQYF	TGTGCCAGCAGCTTCGGGGCCGACAGCACAGATACGCAGTATTTT
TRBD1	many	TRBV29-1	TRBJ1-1	CSGRDRVNTEAFF	TGCAGCGGCCGGGACAGGGTAAACACTGAAGCTTTCTTT
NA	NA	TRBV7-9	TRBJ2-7	CASSPRDLFYEQYF	TGTGCCAGCAGCCCCCGGGACTTATTCTACGAGCAGTACTTC
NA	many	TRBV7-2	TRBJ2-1	CASSLGGGALNEQFF	TGTGCCAGCAGCCTAGGCGGCGGAGCGCTCAATGAGCAGTTCTTC
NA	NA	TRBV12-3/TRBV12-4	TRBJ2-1	CASKKGGAENEQFF	TGTGCCAGCAAGAAGGGGGGGGCCGAGAATGAGCAGTTCTTC
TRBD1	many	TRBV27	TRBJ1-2	CASSPTGGPSYGYTF	TGTGCCAGCAGTCCCACAGGGGGCCCTTCCTATGGCTACACCTTC
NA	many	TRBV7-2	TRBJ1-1	CASSRLTALNTEAFF	TGTGCCAGCAGCCGCCTAACGGCTTTGAACACTGAAGCTTTCTTT
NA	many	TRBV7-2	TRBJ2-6	CASSGRGTHDSGANVLTF	TGTGCCAGCAGCGGGCGAGGGACGCATGACTCTGGGGCCAACGTCCTGACTTTC
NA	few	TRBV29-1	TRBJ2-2	CSVEDPKGPDGELFF	TGCAGCGTTGAAGATCCCAAGGGGCCGGACGGGGAGCTGTTTTTT
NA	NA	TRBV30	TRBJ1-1	CAWSVSVEAFF	TGTGCCTGGAGTGTGTCCGTTGAAGCTTTCTTT
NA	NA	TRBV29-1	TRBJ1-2	CSVEGIQNVGYTF	TGCAGCGTTGAAGGGATCCAAAATGTTGGCTACACCTTC
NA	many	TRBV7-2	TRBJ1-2	CASSLRSLGYTF	TGTGCCAGCAGCTTAAGGAGCCTTGGCTACACCTTC
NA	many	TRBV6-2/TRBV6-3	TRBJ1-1	CASFQVNTEAFF	TGTGCCAGCTTCCAAGTGAACACTGAAGCTTTCTTT
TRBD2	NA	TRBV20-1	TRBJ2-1	CSARASSGGSYNKQFF	TGCAGTGCTAGAGCATCTAGCGGGGGTTCCTACAATAAGCAGTTCTTC
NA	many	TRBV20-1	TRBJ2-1	CSALGSSYNEQFF	TGCAGTGCTCTCGGGAGCTCCTACAATGAGCAGTTCTTC
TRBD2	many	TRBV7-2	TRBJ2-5	CASRTGASGGAETQYF	TGTGCCAGCAGAACAGGGGCTAGCGGGGGGGCCGAGACCCAGTACTTC
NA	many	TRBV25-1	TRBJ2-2	CASSETGTGELFF	TGTGCCAGCAGTGAGACCGGGACCGGGGAGCTGTTTTTT
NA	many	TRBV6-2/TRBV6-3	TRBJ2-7	CASSEGSGVYEQYF	TGTGCCAGCAGCGAAGGGTCCGGGGTCTACGAGCAGTACTTC
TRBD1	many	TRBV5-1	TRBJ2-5	CASSGGQRDETQYF	TGCGCCAGCAGCGGGGGACAGAGGGACGAGACCCAGTACTTC
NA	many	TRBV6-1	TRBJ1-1	CASRRQAIEMTEAFF	TGTGCCAGCAGGAGACAAGCAATAGAGATGACTGAAGCTTTCTTT
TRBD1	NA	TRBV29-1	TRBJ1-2	CSALDRGFDYGYTF	TGCAGCGCCCTGGACAGGGGATTTGACTATGGCTACACCTTC
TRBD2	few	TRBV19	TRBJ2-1	CASTRTSGGVYNEQFF	TGTGCCAGTACCCGGACTAGCGGGGGGGTCTACAATGAGCAGTTCTTC
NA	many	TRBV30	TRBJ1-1	CAWTARENTEAFF	TGTGCCTGGACAGCCAGAGAGAACACTGAAGCTTTCTTT
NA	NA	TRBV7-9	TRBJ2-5	CASSKKQETQYF	TGTGCCAGCAGTAAGAAACAAGAGACCCAGTACTTC
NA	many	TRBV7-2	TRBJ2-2	CASIQPDWGSDPTGELFF	TGTGCCAGCATCCAACCTGACTGGGGGTCGGACCCCACCGGGGAGCTGTTTTTT
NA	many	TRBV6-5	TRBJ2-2	CASSYLETGELFF	TGTGCCAGCAGTTACTTGGAGACCGGGGAGCTGTTTTTT
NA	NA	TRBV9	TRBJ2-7	CASSVRETYEQYF	TGTGCCAGCAGCGTACGGGAAACCTACGAGCAGTACTTC
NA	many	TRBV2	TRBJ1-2	CASSDLGANYGYTF	TGTGCCAGCAGTGATCTAGGGGCCAACTATGGCTACACCTTC
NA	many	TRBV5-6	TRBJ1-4	CASSLLGQYNEKLFF	TGTGCCAGCAGCTTATTAGGACAGTATAATGAAAAACTGTTTTTT
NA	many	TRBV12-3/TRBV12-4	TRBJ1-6	CASSLARRGNSPLHF	TGTGCCAGCAGTTTAGCACGAAGGGGGAATTCACCCCTCCACTTT
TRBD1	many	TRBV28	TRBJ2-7	CASSSDRDEQYF	TGTGCCAGCAGCTCCGACAGGGACGAGCAGTACTTC
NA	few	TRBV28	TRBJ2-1	CASSSPTKQFF	TGTGCCAGCAGTTCCCCGACAAAGCAGTTCTTC
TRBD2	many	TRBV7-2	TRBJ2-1	CASSHPSGGRDEQFF	TGTGCCAGCAGCCATCCTAGCGGGGGTAGGGATGAGCAGTTCTTC